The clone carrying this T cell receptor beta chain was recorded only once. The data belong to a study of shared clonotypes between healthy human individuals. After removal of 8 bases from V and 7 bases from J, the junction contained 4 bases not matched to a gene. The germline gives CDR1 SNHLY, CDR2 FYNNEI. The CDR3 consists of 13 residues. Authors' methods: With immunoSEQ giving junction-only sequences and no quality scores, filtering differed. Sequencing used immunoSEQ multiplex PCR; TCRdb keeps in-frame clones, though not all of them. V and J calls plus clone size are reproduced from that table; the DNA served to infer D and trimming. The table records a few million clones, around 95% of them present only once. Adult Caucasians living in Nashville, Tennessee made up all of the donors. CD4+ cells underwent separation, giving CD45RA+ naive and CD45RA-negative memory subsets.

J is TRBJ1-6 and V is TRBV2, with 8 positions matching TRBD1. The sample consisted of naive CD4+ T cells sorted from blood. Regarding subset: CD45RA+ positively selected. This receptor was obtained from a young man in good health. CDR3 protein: CASQGQENSPLHF. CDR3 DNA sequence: TGTGCCAGCCAGGGACAGGAAAATTCACCCCTCCACTTT.